These 29 T cell receptor beta chains were all obtained from the same sample, sequenced in a study of CD8+CD57+ T cells in acquired aplastic anemia. For CDR3 and TCR beta VDJ profiling, genomic DNA was the template used. In TCRdb, the reads were re-called with MiXCR into one record per CDR3 protein. Of hundreds of thousands of distinct CDR3 sequences detected, more than 25% appear once; the ten largest clones hold around 0.82%. Sequencing involved patients with CD8+CD57+ cell expansion previously shown by flow cytometry. The specimen was sorted CD4+, CD8+, or CD8+CD57+ T cells (not recorded which) from PBMCs. The source is a human donor with aplastic anemia.

The V gene is TRBV5-1, the J gene TRBJ2-5; 7 bases line up with TRBD1. The ends lost 4 bases at V and 0 bases at J; junction bases unmatched: 9. The CDR3 extends over 16 amino acids. The germline CDR1 and CDR2 sequences are SGHRS and YFSETQ. CDR3 coding DNA: TGCGCCAGCAGCCTCACACAGGGGACGTACCAAGAGACCCAGTACTTC. Translating gives CASSLTQGTYQETQYF.

This chain connects TRBV7-9 to TRBJ1-4; D not resolved. Germline V CDR1 and CDR2: SEHNR, FQNEAQ (reference sequence). The V and J ends lost 3 bases and 2 bases respectively, with 10 bases between them. CDR3 size: 15 residues. For the CDR3, the DNA is TGTGCCAGCAGCTTCGGGCAGCAGACTAATGAAAAACTGTTTTTT. This sequence encodes CASSFGQQTNEKLFF.

CDR3 sequence reads: CASGINRVLYF. The CDR3 coding sequence is TGTGCCAGCGGCATAAACAGGGTTTTGTACTTC. The chain uses TRBV5-3 and TRBJ2-4; possible D gene TRBD1, 6 bases. TRBV5-3 is sorted into the ORF group, with uncertain function. The CDR3 length is 11 residues. V was clipped by 8 bases and J by 15 bases, with 18 bases between them.

This clonotype was recorded only once. The chain uses TRBV25-1 and TRBJ1-5; D perhaps matches TRBD1 (6 bases). The ends were cut back, 6 bases at V and 7 bases at J, with 16 bases in the middle. CDR3 length: 14 amino acids. Germline CDR1 reads MGHDK; CDR2 reads SYGVNS. The CDR3 sequence is CASRTRGRAQPQHF. Written as DNA, the CDR3 is TGTGCCAGCAGGACCAGGGGCAGGGCCCAGCCCCAGCATTTT.

The table lists this clonotype with a few counts. The rearrangement links TRBV3-1 to TRBJ1-6; 7 positions match TRBD1. The CDR3 runs to 15 residues. Losses at the gene ends were 0 bases for V and 10 bases for J; bases not matched to a gene: 6. Germline loops: CDR1 LGHDT, CDR2 YNNKEL (reference sequence). CDR3 bases: TGTGCCAGCAGCCAAGAAGCCACAGGGGACTCACCCCTCCACTTT. Its translation: CASSQEATGDSPLHF. The full variable domain, rest sourced from reference TRBV3-1 and TRBJ1-6, is DTAVSQTPKYLVTQMGNDKSIKCEQNLGHDTMYWYKQDSKKFLKIMFSYNNKELIINETVPNRFSPKSPDKAHLNLHINSLELGDSAVYFCASSQEATGDSPLHFGNGTRLTVT.

Points on this clonotype: A much larger clonotype is one base distant, so this may be a read error. The chain joins TRBV29-1 to TRBJ2-1; 10 nucleotides line up with TRBD2. The CDR3 consists of 14 residues. Germline V CDR1 and CDR2: SQVTM, ANQGSEA. V lost 8 bases to trimming and J lost 10 bases; unmatched junction nucleotides: 14. For the CDR3, the DNA is TGCAGCTCCCAGGAGAGCGGGAGGGCCCAAGAGCAGTTCTTC. Its protein is CSSQESGRAQEQFF.

The V gene is TRBV5-8, the J gene TRBJ2-7; perhaps TRBD1 as D (5 bases). Germline-derived CDR1 and CDR2 are SGHTS and YDEGEE. This CDR3 region has 14 residues. The V gene lost 3 bases and the J gene lost 1 base, with 11 bases spanning the gap. CDR3 sequence reads: CASSSQGFSYEQYF. CDR3 DNA: TGTGCCAGCAGCTCCCAGGGTTTTTCCTACGAGCAGTACTTC.

Comments on this clonotype: The junction does not match germline at one end; this may be a read error. The CDR3: CASSYRSVRGSGNEQFF. CDR3 DNA: TGTGCCAGCAGTTACCGGTCTGTTCGAGGATCGGGAAATGAGCAGTTCTTC. V and J are TRBV10-3 and TRBJ2-1; D might be TRBD2 (5 bases). Germline loops: CDR1 ENHRY, CDR2 SYGVKD. The CDR3 extends over 17 amino acids.

The rearrangement links TRBV20-1 to TRBJ1-5; 7 bases fit TRBD1. The CDR3 is 16 residues long. V gave up 0 bases and J gave up 9 bases; unmatched junction bases: 14. The V gene's germline CDR1 is DFQATT and CDR2 SNEGSKA (reference sequence). The chain's CDR3 is CSARDVERQGRWPQHF. CDR3 nucleotides: TGCAGTGCTAGAGATGTTGAAAGACAGGGAAGGTGGCCCCAGCATTTT.

Ten or more counts support this clonotype. V gene TRBV15 combines with J gene TRBJ2-7; D gene ambiguous. CDR3 length: 14 amino acids. The V end lost 0 bases, the J end lost 0 bases, and 6 bases lay between the germline ends. CDR1 and CDR2 from the germline V gene are LNHNV and YYDKDF (reference sequence). CDR3 residues: CATSRESGSYEQYF. The CDR3 nucleotides read TGTGCCACCAGCAGAGAATCGGGCTCCTACGAGCAGTACTTC.

This clonotype was recorded at least ten times. The V and J genes are TRBV19 and TRBJ2-2, with 10 bases aligning to TRBD2. Trimming took 4 bases from V and 9 from J; bases not matched to a gene: 8. The CDR3 has 15 residues. Germline V CDR1 and CDR2: LNHDA, SQIVND (reference sequence). CDR3 coding DNA: TGTGCCAGTAGTACCGTGTCTAGCGGGGGCCGGGAGCTGTTTTTT. Amino acids: CASSTVSSGGRELFF. Full variable domain (remainder filled in from reference TRBV19 and TRBJ2-2): DGGITQSPKYLFRKEGQNVTLSCEQNLNHDAMYWYRQDPGQGLRLIYYSQIVNDFQKGDIAEGYSVSREKKESFPLTVTSAQKNPTAFYLCASSTVSSGGRELFFGEGSRLTVL.

This clonotype was seen ten or more times. V is TRBV20-1 and J is TRBJ1-2, with 7 positions matching TRBD1. Germline-derived CDR1 and CDR2 are DFQATT and SNEGSKA (reference sequence). The CDR3 covers 9 residues. CDR3 sequence (DNA): TGCATACTTAGGGGGCCCTGCACCTTC. Amino acid sequence: CILRGPCTF.

This clonotype was counted only a few times. J is TRBJ1-3 and V is TRBV5-8; D is perhaps TRBD1 (6 bases). Germline V gives CDR1 SGHTS, CDR2 YDEGEE. This CDR3 region has 15 residues. V was pared by 5 bases and J by 3 bases, with 15 bases between. Written as DNA, the CDR3 is TGTGCCAGCAGTCGGGACGGGGGCTTTGGAAACACCATATATTTT. It specifies CASSRDGGFGNTIYF.

This rearrangement joins TRBV4-2 to TRBJ1-1; D perhaps matches TRBD1 (5 bases). In germline, CDR1 is LGHNA, CDR2 YNFKEQ. V was cut by 4 bases and J by 4 bases, with 22 bases left in between. The CDR3 contains 17 residues. CDR3 loop: CASSLEGGGDRGTEAFF. The CDR3 DNA sequence: TGTGCCAGCAGCCTAGAGGGCGGAGGGGATCGTGGCACTGAAGCTTTCTTT.

This sequence joins TRBV2 and TRBJ2-2, with TRBD2 matching 7 bases. The CDR3 spans 15 residues. The germline V gene encodes CDR1 SNHLY and CDR2 FYNNEI. V lost 6 bases to trimming and J lost 0 bases; unmatched junction nucleotides: 4. As DNA, the CDR3 is TGTGCCAGCAGGGGGGGGACGGCGAACACCGGGGAGCTGTTTTTT. Protein sequence: CASRGGTANTGELFF. Full variable domain (missing parts from reference TRBV2 and TRBJ2-2): EPEVTQTPSHQVTQMGQEVILRCVPISNHLYFYWYRQILGQKVEFLVSFYNNEISEKSEIFDDQFSVERPDGSNFTLKIRSTKLEDSAMYFCASRGGTANTGELFFGEGSRLTVL.

The chain uses TRBV9 and TRBJ2-3; 11 bases line up with TRBD2. This CDR3 is built from 16 residues. V lost 0 bases to trimming and J lost 6 bases; unmatched junction nucleotides: 6. In germline, CDR1 is SGDLS, CDR2 YYNGEE. CDR3 nucleotide sequence: TGTGCCAGCAGCGTAGCCCCTAGCGGGGGGCTCGATACGCAGTATTTT. Translating it yields CASSVAPSGGLDTQYF.

Worth noting for this clonotype: The junction departs from the called germline gene at one end, perhaps through a read error. J is TRBJ2-1 and V is TRBV4-1; D assignment may be TRBD1 or TRBD2 (5 bases each). This CDR3 spans 14 amino acids. The germline V gene encodes CDR1 MGHRA and CDR2 YSYEKL. The CDR3 region is CASSRERPYNEQFF. In nucleotides, the CDR3 is TGTGCCAGCAGCAGGGAGCGGCCCTACAATGAGCAGTTCTTC.

The rearrangement uses TRBV19 and TRBJ1-1; D is uncertain. From germline, CDR1 is LNHDA and CDR2 SQIVND (reference sequence). V was cut by 9 bases and J by 0 bases, with 11 bases left in between. CDR3 length: 13 residues. CDR3 bases: TGTGCCAGCAAAGATCCAGTGAACACTGAAGCTTTCTTT. As protein: CASKDPVNTEAFF.

Many counts were recorded for this clonotype. The chain recombines TRBV25-1 with TRBJ1-4; D is perhaps TRBD1 (5 bases). Trimming stripped 6 bases from V and 2 bases from J, with 10 bases between. CDR1 MGHDK and CDR2 SYGVNS come from the germline V gene. The CDR3 is 14 residues long. CDR3: CASRMGGTNEKLFF. The DNA for the CDR3 is TGTGCCAGCAGGATGGGGGGGACTAATGAAAAACTGTTTTTT.

In the case of this clonotype: A read error is possible here, since a much larger clone lies one base away. The rearrangement uses TRBV7-9 and TRBJ2-7; D is perhaps TRBD2 (6 bases). Germline lookup yields CDR1 SEHNR and CDR2 FQNEAQ (reference sequence). This CDR3 contains 15 residues. CDR3 in amino acids: CASSIPGLEGYEQCF. DNA for the CDR3: TGTGCCAGCAGCATACCGGGACTGGAAGGCTACGAGCAGTGCTTC. Looking up the rest from reference TRBV7-9 and TRBJ2-7 gives the full variable domain: DTGVSQNPRHKITKRGQNVTFRCDPISEHNRLYWYRQTLGQGPEFLTYFQNEAQLEKSRLLSDRFSAERPKGSFSTLEIQRTEQGDSAMYLCASSIPGLEGYEQCFGPGTRLTVT.

This clonotype appeared a few times. The chain links TRBV20-1 to TRBJ2-5, with 8 bases that match TRBD2. The germline V gene has CDR1 DFQATT and CDR2 SNEGSKA (reference sequence). V was clipped by 1 base and J by 4 bases; unmatched bases: 2. There are 13 residues in the CDR3. For the CDR3, the DNA is TGCAGTGCTAGAGTTGCGGGGGGAGAGACCCAGTACTTC. Residues: CSARVAGGETQYF.

This clonotype was observed at least ten times. The chain links TRBV19 to TRBJ2-7, with 9 nucleotides matching TRBD1. The length of the CDR3 is 16 residues. The germline V gene encodes CDR1 LNHDA and CDR2 SQIVND (reference sequence). Trimming took 2 bases from V and 4 from J; bases not matched to a gene: 9. The CDR3 here is CASSIRSQGALYEQYF. The CDR3 coding sequence is TGTGCCAGTAGTATACGTTCACAGGGGGCGTTGTACGAGCAGTACTTC.

V usage is TRBV20-1 and J usage is TRBJ2-3; 10 nucleotides agree with TRBD2. Germline loops: CDR1 DFQATT, CDR2 SNEGSKA (reference sequence). The CDR3 length is 15 residues. J lost 9 bases, V lost 5 bases, and 14 bases had no gene match. The chain's CDR3 is CSADSRQREGVTQYF. The DNA of the CDR3 is TGCAGTGCTGACTCCCGGCAGCGGGAGGGTGTAACGCAGTATTTT.

CDR3 sequence: CSVEEGRDAEAFF. CDR3 nucleotides: TGCAGCGTTGAAGAGGGCAGGGACGCTGAAGCTTTCTTT. The rearrangement joins TRBV29-1 to TRBJ1-1; the D gene is possibly TRBD1 (5 bases). Germline assignment: CDR1 SQVTM and CDR2 ANQGSEA. Trimming left V 0 bases short and J 6 bases short, with 11 bases between. The CDR3 sequence is 13 residues long.

This clonotype was recorded a few times. The V and J genes are TRBV2 and TRBJ1-2; D not certain. The germline CDR1 and CDR2 sequences are SNHLY and FYNNEI. Trimming removed 2 bases at V and 4 bases at J, with 11 bases between. The CDR3 has 14 amino acids. The CDR3 bases are TGTGCCAGCAGTGAAAACCGGTGGTCCTATGGCTACACCTTC. Translated: CASSENRWSYGYTF.

This clonotype was seen a handful of times. The chain combines TRBV30 with TRBJ2-7, with D perhaps matching TRBD2 (6 bases). V was trimmed by 5 bases and J by 3 bases, leaving 17 bases between them. From germline, CDR1 is GTSNPN and CDR2 SVGIG (reference sequence). The CDR3 has 14 amino acids. The CDR3 DNA follows: TGTGCCTGGCAAAACAAGGGAGGAGTCTACGAGCAGTACTTC. It translates to CAWQNKGGVYEQYF.

The V call is TRBV29-1, the J call TRBJ2-1, with D perhaps matching TRBD2 (5 bases). The CDR3 loop spans 15 amino acids. V lost 1 base, J lost 14 bases, and 24 bases lay in between. Germline V CDR1 and CDR2: SQVTM, ANQGSEA. CDR3 amino acids: CSVEVFTSLPKAKFF. The CDR3, as DNA: TGCAGCGTTGAAGTTTTTACTAGTCTGCCCAAGGCTAAGTTCTTC.

The chain is built from TRBV20-1 and TRBJ2-1; 8 bases are shared with TRBD2. With 0 bases clipped from V and 7 bases from J, the junction kept 8 bases outside the gene matches. This CDR3 is 15 amino acids long. Germline loops: CDR1 DFQATT, CDR2 SNEGSKA (reference sequence). CDR3 coding DNA: TGCAGTGCTAGAGATGCACGACTAGCGAGTAATGAGCAGTTCTTC. It encodes CSARDARLASNEQFF.

This clonotype came up many times. The V and J genes are TRBV19 and TRBJ1-6; 7 bases agree with TRBD1. Germline CDR1 reads LNHDA; CDR2 reads SQIVND (reference sequence). The CDR3 consists of 15 residues. V shed 1 base, J shed 7 bases, and the junction held 4 bases outside the gene matches. The CDR3, as DNA: TGTGCCAGTAGTATAGTCGGGACAGCGAATTCACCCCTCCACTTT. This sequence encodes CASSIVGTANSPLHF.